This is a list of T cell receptor beta chains from one sample in a study of CD8+ T cells in alopecia areata. The method was immunoSEQ multiplex PCR; TCRdb's version includes in-frame clones alone and lacks a portion of them. Of about 200,000 clones in the sample, 35% to 45% were seen once. Sequencing was performed on CD4+ T cells sorted from blood, taken at approximately week 30, from a patient treated with tofacitinib. These receptors were taken from a human donor with alopecia areata. Each CDR3 is given with its conserved first and last residue. D genes are given only for firm matches. Expanded clones are given a class, and other clones once, few, many or no size at all.

v_call	j_call	d_call	clone_size	cdr3_aa	cdr3_nt
TRBV2	TRBJ2-5	-	-	CASSEGRNGETQYF	TGTGCCAGCAGTGAGGGCCGGAATGGGGAGACCCAGTACTTC
TRBV11-2	TRBJ2-7	-	-	CASSFLGARLEQYF	TGTGCCAGCAGCTTCCTGGGAGCAAGGCTCGAGCAGTACTTC
TRBV21-1	TRBJ2-5	-	few	CASSKAQGEEETQYF	TGTGCCAGCAGCAAAGCGCAAGGGGAGGAGGAGACCCAGTACTTC
TRBV30	TRBJ1-2	-	-	CARSASGLGGGGYTF	TGTGCCCGCTCCGCTTCGGGACTGGGAGGGGGAGGCTACACCTTC
TRBV18	TRBJ2-6	-	few	CASNTGSSGANVLTF	TGTGCCAGTAATACAGGTAGCTCTGGGGCCAACGTCCTGACTTTC
TRBV29-1	TRBJ1-2	-	-	CSVALEGALYGYTF	TGCAGCGTGGCCCTTGAGGGAGCCCTCTATGGCTACACCTTC
TRBV20-1	TRBJ2-5	-	-	CSYITGETQYF	TGCAGTTACATCACAGGGGAGACCCAGTACTTC
TRBV15	TRBJ2-6	TRBD1	many	CATSSPGTGSSGANVLTF	TGTGCCACCAGCAGCCCCGGGACAGGGAGCTCTGGGGCCAACGTCCTGACTTTC
TRBV6-6	TRBJ2-3	TRBD2	-	CASSQRLAGGTDTQYF	TGTGCCAGCAGTCAACGTTTAGCGGGAGGAACAGATACGCAGTATTTT
TRBV5-4	TRBJ1-1	-	-	CASSSDTEAFF	TGTGCCAGCAGCTCGGACACTGAAGCTTTCTTT
TRBV5-1	TRBJ2-3	TRBD2	-	CASSLALAGDLRTDTQYF	TGCGCCAGCAGCTTGGCACTAGCGGGAGACCTCCGCACAGATACGCAGTATTTT
TRBV5-1	TRBJ2-3	-	-	CASSWHPSTDTQYF	TGCGCCAGCAGCTGGCACCCTAGCACAGATACGCAGTATTTT
TRBV2	TRBJ2-6	-	-	CASSDRSSGANVLTF	TGTGCCAGCAGTGACAGAAGTTCTGGGGCCAACGTCCTGACTTTC
TRBV28	TRBJ2-5	-	-	CASSAIPGAGTHQETQYF	TGTGCCAGCAGTGCAATACCCGGGGCAGGGACGCACCAAGAGACCCAGTACTTC
TRBV6-6	TRBJ1-1	TRBD1	-	CASRHPGQPNTEAFF	TGTGCCAGCAGACATCCGGGACAGCCGAACACTGAAGCTTTCTTT
TRBV4-1	TRBJ2-1	TRBD2	-	CASSHLGLAGGRRGNEQFF	TGCGCCAGCAGCCACCTGGGACTAGCGGGGGGTCGACGTGGGAATGAGCAGTTCTTC
TRBV6-5	TRBJ1-3	-	-	CASSLGVSSGNTIYF	TGTGCCAGCAGTCTGGGTGTTAGCTCTGGAAACACCATATATTTT
TRBV4-1	TRBJ2-1	-	few	CASRSFGNEQFF	TGCGCCAGCAGGTCTTTTGGAAATGAGCAGTTCTTC
TRBV7-9	TRBJ1-2	-	few	CASSQEAYYGYTF	TGTGCCAGCAGCCAGGAGGCTTACTATGGCTACACCTTC
TRBV29-1	TRBJ2-6	-	-	CSVQGSSGANVLTF	TGCAGCGTTCAGGGGTCTTCTGGGGCCAACGTCCTGACTTTC
TRBV27	TRBJ2-6	TRBD2	-	CASSLKGGSGANVLTF	TGTGCCAGCAGTTTAAAGGGAGGGTCTGGGGCCAACGTCCTGACTTTC
TRBV29-1	TRBJ2-5	-	once	CSVVIRRASQETQYF	TGCAGCGTAGTTATACGGCGGGCGAGCCAAGAGACCCAGTACTTC
TRBV29-1	TRBJ1-4	-	-	CSVEGATNEKLFF	TGCAGCGTTGAAGGGGCAACTAATGAAAAACTGTTTTTT
TRBV5-6	TRBJ1-6	TRBD1	-	CASSVAGLGTGYNSPLHF	TGTGCCAGCAGCGTGGCCGGACTCGGGACAGGCTATAATTCACCCCTCCACTTT
TRBV6-5	TRBJ2-7	TRBD1	few	CASSYDGTGGYEQYF	TGTGCCAGCAGTTATGACGGGACAGGCGGCTACGAGCAGTACTTC
TRBV29-1	TRBJ1-2	TRBD1	-	CSAGQGPGYGYTF	TGCAGCGCCGGACAGGGGCCGGGCTATGGCTACACCTTC
TRBV30	TRBJ2-2	-	-	CAWSHNSVNGELFF	TGTGCCTGGAGCCATAATAGCGTTAACGGGGAGCTGTTTTTT
TRBV6-1	TRBJ2-3	TRBD2	-	CASSEGTSWSRDTQYF	TGTGCCAGCAGTGAGGGGACTAGCTGGTCTAGAGATACGCAGTATTTT
TRBV10-3	TRBJ1-1	-	many	CAIRTRNTEAFF	TGTGCCATACGGACGAGGAACACTGAAGCTTTCTTT
TRBV29-1	TRBJ1-1	TRBD1	-	CSGEGATEAFF	TGCAGCGGTGAGGGGGCCACTGAAGCTTTCTTT
TRBV30	TRBJ2-1	-	-	CAWMGRYNEQFF	TGTGCCTGGATGGGCCGTTACAATGAGCAGTTCTTC
TRBV7-2	TRBJ1-1	-	-	CASSLVFEAFF	TGTGCCAGCAGCTTAGTTTTTGAAGCTTTCTTT
TRBV4-1	TRBJ1-2	-	-	CASSQVGTIGYTF	TGCGCCAGCAGCCAAGTCGGGACAATTGGCTACACCTTC
TRBV6-5	TRBJ1-6	-	-	CASSYPRPSPLHF	TGTGCCAGCAGTTACCCGCGGCCCTCACCCCTCCACTTT
TRBV6-5	TRBJ1-1	-	-	CASSYSKNRLNTEAFF	TGTGCCAGCAGTTACTCGAAAAACAGGTTGAACACTGAAGCTTTCTTT
TRBV4-1	TRBJ2-1	-	many	CASSQDLATHSYNEQFF	TGCGCCAGCAGCCAAGATCTAGCGACTCACTCCTACAATGAGCAGTTCTTC
TRBV28	TRBJ2-7	-	-	CASSLDGQPYEQYF	TGTGCCAGCAGTTTAGACGGACAGCCCTACGAGCAGTACTTC
TRBV7-2	TRBJ2-3	TRBD2	few	CASSLSPGLAGGHGDTQYF	TGTGCCAGCAGCTTATCCCCGGGACTAGCGGGGGGCCACGGGGATACGCAGTATTTT
TRBV7-9	TRBJ1-2	-	-	CASSPRNDGVYGYTF	TGTGCCAGCAGCCCGCGAAATGACGGAGTCTATGGCTACACCTTC
TRBV30	TRBJ2-3	-	-	CAWSSGRTDTQYF	TGTGCCTGGAGTAGTGGCCGCACAGATACGCAGTATTTT
TRBV11-2	TRBJ2-3	-	-	CASSLTGDTQYF	TGTGCCAGCAGCCTCACGGGGGATACGCAGTATTTT
TRBV30	TRBJ1-5	TRBD1	few	CAWSVQGDQPQHF	TGTGCCTGGAGTGTACAGGGGGACCAGCCCCAGCATTTT
TRBV6-5	TRBJ2-3	-	few	CASSQADTQYF	TGTGCCAGCAGTCAGGCTGATACGCAGTATTTT
TRBV18	TRBJ2-1	-	-	CASSPQTDSYNEQFF	TGTGCCAGCTCACCACAGACCGACAGCTACAATGAGCAGTTCTTC
TRBV6-1	TRBJ1-2	TRBD1	-	CASQQGRAYGYTF	TGTGCCAGCCAACAGGGGAGAGCCTATGGCTACACCTTC
TRBV11-2	TRBJ2-3	TRBD1	-	CASSLVGTVTDTQYF	TGTGCCAGCAGCTTAGTTGGGACAGTAACAGATACGCAGTATTTT
TRBV6-6	TRBJ1-6	-	-	CASRLTGRNSPLHF	TGTGCCAGCAGACTAACAGGGAGAAATTCACCCCTCCACTTT